These 16 T cell receptor beta chains share one sample of origin, sequenced in a study of CD8+ T cells in alopecia areata. Sequencing relied on a cDNA template that was reverse transcribed from extracted RNA. Sequenced by immunoSEQ multiplex PCR; TCRdb stores in-frame clones only, minus some. The data show approximately 150,000 clones, approximately 86% seen once. Treatment indicated: oral pan-JAK inhibitor, 5-10 mg twice daily. The sequenced sample was CD8+ T cells sorted from blood, obtained at week 4, from a patient treated with tofacitinib. These receptors originate from a human donor with alopecia areata.

This sequence joins TRBV5-4 and TRBJ2-7; 7 bases fit TRBD1. This CDR3 has 15 residues. V was pared by 0 bases and J by 5 bases, with 8 bases of the junction left unmatched. Looked up from germline, CDR1 is SGHNT and CDR2 is YYREEE (reference sequence). The CDR3 DNA reads as TGTGCCAGCAGCTTGGCCCCAGGACAGGCCAACGAGCAGTACTTC. This encodes CASSLAPGQANEQYF.

This clone has only a few counts. V usage is TRBV29-1 and J usage is TRBJ2-7, with 10 bases fitting TRBD2. The CDR3 has 13 residues. CDR1 SQVTM and CDR2 ANQGSEA come from the germline V gene. V lost 6 bases, J lost 1 base, and 3 bases stayed unmatched. The CDR3 nucleotides read TGCAGCGTCGAACTAGCGGGATCCTACGAGCAGTACTTC. Translation: CSVELAGSYEQYF.

Only a few counts were recorded for this clone. The genes are TRBV29-1 and TRBJ2-1; D is unresolved. Germline lookup yields CDR1 SQVTM and CDR2 ANQGSEA. V was clipped by 1 base and J by 5 bases, with 18 bases between them. The CDR3 extends over 16 amino acids. In DNA form, the CDR3 reads TGCAGCGTTGAAGTCGTCGGCAGTTCCGCCAACAATGAGCAGTTCTTC. It is translated as CSVEVVGSSANNEQFF.

This clone showed up just a few times. The chain joins TRBV10-3 to TRBJ2-5; 12 bases fit TRBD2. Germline CDR1 reads ENHRY; CDR2 reads SYGVKD. The V and J ends lost 5 bases and 4 bases, in that order; junction bases with no gene match: 8. This CDR3 contains 16 residues. CDR3 bases: TGTGCCATCAGTTGGACTAGCGGGAATAAAGGAGAGACCCAGTACTTC. Encoded protein: CAISWTSGNKGETQYF.

The chain is built from TRBV7-8 and TRBJ2-2, with D unresolved. The germline V gene encodes CDR1 SGHVS and CDR2 FQNEAQ. The CDR3 consists of 14 residues. Trimming took 2 bases from V and 1 from J, leaving 5 bases between them. This chain's CDR3 is CASSLSWNTGELFF. DNA of the CDR3: TGTGCCAGCAGCTTATCTTGGAACACCGGGGAGCTGTTTTTT.

This chain links TRBV19 with TRBJ2-7; D ambiguous. V was pared by 5 bases and J by 3 bases, with 11 bases between. The CDR3 totals 13 residues. Germline assignment: CDR1 LNHDA and CDR2 SQIVND (reference sequence). This CDR3 is CASSLATNYEQYF. The CDR3 DNA follows: TGTGCCAGTAGTTTGGCGACGAACTACGAGCAGTACTTC.

The chain combines TRBV15 with TRBJ1-5, with 9 bases fitting TRBD1. Germline V gives CDR1 LNHNV, CDR2 YYDKDF (reference sequence). The J segment lost 5 bases and the V segment lost 2 bases, leaving 4 bases of the junction unmatched. This CDR3 spans 15 amino acids. CDR3 amino acids: CATSRTTGGYQPQHF. CDR3 nucleotide sequence: TGTGCCACCAGCAGAACGACAGGGGGTTATCAGCCCCAGCATTTT.

The V and J genes are TRBV28 and TRBJ2-5; 8 bases match TRBD1. The germline V gene encodes CDR1 MDHEN and CDR2 SYDVKM. V gave up 5 bases and J gave up 2 bases; unmatched junction bases: 7. This CDR3 region has 15 residues. The CDR3 nucleotides are TGTGCCAGCAGTGCGACAGGGGATCGGCAAGAGACCCAGTACTTC. Translation gives CASSATGDRQETQYF.

The V and J genes are TRBV6-6 and TRBJ2-5; D remains unclear. Trimming pared 8 bases from V and 5 bases from J, leaving 9 bases between. Germline V CDR1 and CDR2: MNHNY, SVGAGI (reference sequence). The length of the CDR3 is 11 residues. Here the CDR3 DNA reads TGTGCCAGCGCCCTTGGGGAGACCCAGTACTTC. Translated: CASALGETQYF.

The chain links TRBV29-1 to TRBJ1-2; D may be TRBD1 (6 bases). This CDR3 region has 14 residues. Trimming cost V 6 bases and J 5 bases, with 19 bases left between them. The germline gives CDR1 SQVTM, CDR2 ANQGSEA. In DNA form, the CDR3 reads TGCAGCGTCCCTACGCGGACAGTAGGGTATGGCTACACCTTC. It encodes CSVPTRTVGYGYTF.

The chain is built from TRBV29-1 and TRBJ2-7; 7 bases align to TRBD2. The V gene's germline CDR1 is SQVTM and CDR2 ANQGSEA. After removal of 4 bases from V and 1 base from J, the junction contained 1 base not matched to a gene. The CDR3 has 12 residues. The CDR3 coding sequence is TGCAGCGTTGGGGGACTATCCTACGAGCAGTACTTC. The encoded protein is CSVGGLSYEQYF.

This chain uses TRBV7-2 with TRBJ2-1, with TRBD2 matching over 8 bases. The germline gives CDR1 SGHTA, CDR2 FQGNSA. V trimming: 5 bases; J trimming: 2 bases; junction bases outside the gene matches: 5. This CDR3 has 15 amino acids. The CDR3 protein is CASSVGLAAYNEQFF. CDR3 sequence (DNA): TGTGCCAGCAGCGTAGGACTAGCTGCCTACAATGAGCAGTTCTTC.

This sequence joins TRBV6-5 and TRBJ1-1; no clear D gene. The CDR3 length is 13 residues. CDR1 is MNHEY, CDR2 SVGAGI, per germline. V was trimmed by 0 bases and J by 10 bases, leaving 12 bases between them. This chain's CDR3 is CASSYSSSVLAFF. CDR3 nucleotides: TGTGCCAGCAGTTACTCGTCTTCGGTCCTAGCTTTCTTT.

This chain joins TRBV13 and TRBJ2-7; D assignment may be TRBD1 or TRBD2 (5 bases each). The CDR3 spans 14 residues. The V end lost 5 bases, the J end lost 3 bases, and 14 bases lay between the germline ends. Germline assignment: CDR1 PRHDT and CDR2 FYEKMQ (reference sequence). DNA of the CDR3: TGTGCCAGCAGCCCCCGGGACGGCGACTACGAGCAGTACTTC. Its translation is CASSPRDGDYEQYF.

The rearrangement links TRBV4-1 to TRBJ2-2, with D tentatively TRBD1 or TRBD2 (5 bases each). This CDR3 is built from 17 residues. The germline V and J ends were trimmed by 2 bases and 3 bases, with 16 bases remaining between them. Germline V CDR1 and CDR2: MGHRA, YSYEKL. For the CDR3, the DNA is TGCGCCAGCAGCCAAACCCACGGGGCACCCTACACCGGGGAGCTGTTTTTT. This encodes CASSQTHGAPYTGELFF.

This rearrangement joins TRBV6-5 to TRBJ2-2, with D uncertain. CDR3 length: 14 amino acids. Germline V gives CDR1 MNHEY, CDR2 SVGAGI. Trimming removed 2 bases at V and 2 bases at J, with 6 bases between. CDR3 in DNA: TGTGCCAGCAGTTACGCCAGCAACACCGGGGAGCTGTTTTTT. This sequence encodes CASSYASNTGELFF.